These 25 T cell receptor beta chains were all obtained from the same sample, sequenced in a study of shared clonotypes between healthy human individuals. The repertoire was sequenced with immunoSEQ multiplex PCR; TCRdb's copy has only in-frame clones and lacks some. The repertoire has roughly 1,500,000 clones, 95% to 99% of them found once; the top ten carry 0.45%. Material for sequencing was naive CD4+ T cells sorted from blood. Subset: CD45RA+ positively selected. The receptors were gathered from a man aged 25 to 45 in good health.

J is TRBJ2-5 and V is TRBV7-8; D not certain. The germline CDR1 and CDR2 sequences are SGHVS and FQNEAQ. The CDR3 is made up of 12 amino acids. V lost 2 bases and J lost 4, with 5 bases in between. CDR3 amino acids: CASSLPSETQYF. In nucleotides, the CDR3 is TGTGCCAGCAGCTTACCATCAGAGACCCAGTACTTC.

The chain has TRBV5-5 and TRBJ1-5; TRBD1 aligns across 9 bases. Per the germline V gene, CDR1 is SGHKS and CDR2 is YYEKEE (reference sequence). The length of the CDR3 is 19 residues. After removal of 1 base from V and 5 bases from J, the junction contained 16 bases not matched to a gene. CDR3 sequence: CASSLFLLQGALGDQPQHF. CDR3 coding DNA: TGTGCCAGCAGCTTGTTTCTATTACAGGGGGCTCTGGGTGATCAGCCCCAGCATTTT.

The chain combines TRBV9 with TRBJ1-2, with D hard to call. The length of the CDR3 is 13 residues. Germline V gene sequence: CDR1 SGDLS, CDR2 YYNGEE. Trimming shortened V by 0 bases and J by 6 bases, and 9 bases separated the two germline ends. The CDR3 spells CASSVDGVDGYTF. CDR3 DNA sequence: TGTGCCAGCAGCGTAGACGGGGTGGATGGCTACACCTTC.

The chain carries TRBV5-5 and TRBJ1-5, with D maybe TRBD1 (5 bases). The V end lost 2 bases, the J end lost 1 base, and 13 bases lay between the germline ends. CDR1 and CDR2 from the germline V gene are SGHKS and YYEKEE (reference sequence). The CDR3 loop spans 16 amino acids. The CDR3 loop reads CASSLRGTVSNQPQHF. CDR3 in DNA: TGTGCCAGCAGCTTACGAGGGACGGTAAGCAATCAGCCCCAGCATTTT.

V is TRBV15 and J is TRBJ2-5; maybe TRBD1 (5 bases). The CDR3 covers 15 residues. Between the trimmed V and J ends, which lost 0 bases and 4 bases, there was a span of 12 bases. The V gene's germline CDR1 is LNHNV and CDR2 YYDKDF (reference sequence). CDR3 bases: TGTGCCACCAGCAGAGATCGTCAGGGTGGAGAGACCCAGTACTTC. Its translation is CATSRDRQGGETQYF. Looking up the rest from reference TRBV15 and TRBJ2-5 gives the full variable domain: DAMVIQNPRYQVTQFGKPVTLSCSQTLNHNVMYWYQQKSSQAPKLLFHYYDKDFNNEADTPDNFQSRRPNTSFCFLDIRSPGLGDTAMYLCATSRDRQGGETQYFGPGTRLLVL.

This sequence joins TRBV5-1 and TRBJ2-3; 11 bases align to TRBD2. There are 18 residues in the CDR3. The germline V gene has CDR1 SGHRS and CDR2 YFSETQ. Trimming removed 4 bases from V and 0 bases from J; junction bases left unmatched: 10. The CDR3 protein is CASSPQPGTSGSTDTQYF. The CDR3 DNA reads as TGCGCCAGCAGCCCACAACCGGGGACTAGCGGAAGCACAGATACGCAGTATTTT.

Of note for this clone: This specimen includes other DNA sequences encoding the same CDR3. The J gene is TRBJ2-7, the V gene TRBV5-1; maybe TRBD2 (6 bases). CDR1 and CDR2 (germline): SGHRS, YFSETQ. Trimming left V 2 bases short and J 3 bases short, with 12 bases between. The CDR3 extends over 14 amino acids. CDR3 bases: TGCGCCAGCAGCTTAACGGGACTGGACTACGAGCAGTACTTC. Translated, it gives CASSLTGLDYEQYF.

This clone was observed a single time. CDR3 sequence (DNA): TGTGCCAGCAGCCAAGAAGGCACCAGGGGGACCTACGAGCAGTACTTC. It translates to CASSQEGTRGTYEQYF. The chain is built from TRBV4-2 and TRBJ2-7, with 7 bases that match TRBD1. CDR1 is LGHNA, CDR2 YNFKEQ, per germline. V dropped 0 bases and J dropped 2; count of bases not matched to a gene: 7. CDR3 size: 16 residues.

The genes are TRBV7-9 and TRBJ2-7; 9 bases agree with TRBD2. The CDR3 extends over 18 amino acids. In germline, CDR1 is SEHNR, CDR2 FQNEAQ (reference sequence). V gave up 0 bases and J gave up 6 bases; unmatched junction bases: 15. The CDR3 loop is CASSLALSSGSSRSEQYF. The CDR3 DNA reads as TGTGCCAGCAGCTTAGCGTTAAGTAGCGGGAGCAGTCGGAGCGAGCAGTACTTC.

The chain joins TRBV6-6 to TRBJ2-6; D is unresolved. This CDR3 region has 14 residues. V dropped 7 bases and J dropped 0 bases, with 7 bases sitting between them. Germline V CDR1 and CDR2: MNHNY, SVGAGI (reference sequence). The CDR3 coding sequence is TGTGCCAGCACCGAGAGCTCTGGGGCCAACGTCCTGACTTTC. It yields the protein CASTESSGANVLTF.

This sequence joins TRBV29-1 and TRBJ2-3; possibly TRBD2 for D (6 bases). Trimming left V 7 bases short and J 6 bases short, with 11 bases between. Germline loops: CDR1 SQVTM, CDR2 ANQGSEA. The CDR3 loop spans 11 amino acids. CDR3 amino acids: CSELAADTQYF. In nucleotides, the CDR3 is TGCAGCGAACTAGCAGCGGATACGCAGTATTTT.

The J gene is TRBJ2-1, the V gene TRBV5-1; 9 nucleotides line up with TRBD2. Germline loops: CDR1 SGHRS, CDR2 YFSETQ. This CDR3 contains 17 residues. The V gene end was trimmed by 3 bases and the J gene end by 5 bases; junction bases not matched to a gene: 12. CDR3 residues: CASSSSSGMLGNNEQFF. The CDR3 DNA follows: TGCGCCAGCAGCTCCTCTAGCGGGATGCTTGGGAACAATGAGCAGTTCTTC.

The CDR3 nucleotides are TGTGCCAGCAGCTTACTCTCCCCCCATAGCGGGACATCCCTATCTTCCTACAATGAGCAGTTCTTC. Translation: CASSLLSPHSGTSLSSYNEQFF. This chain joins TRBV7-6 and TRBJ2-1; TRBD2 agrees at 8 bases. Per germline, CDR1 SGHVS and CDR2 FNYEAQ. This CDR3 region has 22 residues. After removal of 2 bases from V and 1 base from J, the junction contained 22 bases not matched to a gene.

CDR3 bases: TGTGCCAGTAGTATAAACGGCAGGGCGAACACTGAAGCTTTCTTT. It encodes CASSINGRANTEAFF. The V and J genes are TRBV19 and TRBJ1-1; a weak D match, TRBD1 (5 bases). Germline V CDR1 and CDR2: LNHDA, SQIVND (reference sequence). V was clipped by 2 bases and J by 1 base, with 11 bases between them. The CDR3 contains 15 residues.

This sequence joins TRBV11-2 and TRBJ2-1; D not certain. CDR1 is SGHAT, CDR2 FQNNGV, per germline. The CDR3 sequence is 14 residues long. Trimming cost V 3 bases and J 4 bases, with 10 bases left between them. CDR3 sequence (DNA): TGTGCCAGCAGCTTGAGGCAGCTTTACAATGAGCAGTTCTTC. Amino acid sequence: CASSLRQLYNEQFF.

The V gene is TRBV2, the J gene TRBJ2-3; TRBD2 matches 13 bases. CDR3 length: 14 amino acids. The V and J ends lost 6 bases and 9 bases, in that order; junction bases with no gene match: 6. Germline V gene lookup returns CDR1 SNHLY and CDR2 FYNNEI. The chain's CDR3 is CASRGLAGTRTQYF. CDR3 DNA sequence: TGTGCCAGCAGGGGACTAGCGGGAACAAGGACGCAGTATTTT.

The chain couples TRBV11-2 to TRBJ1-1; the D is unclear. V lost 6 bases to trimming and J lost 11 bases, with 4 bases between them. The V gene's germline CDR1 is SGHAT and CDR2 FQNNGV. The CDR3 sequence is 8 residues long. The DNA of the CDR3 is TGTGCCAGCAGTCCCGCTTTCTTT. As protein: CASSPAFF. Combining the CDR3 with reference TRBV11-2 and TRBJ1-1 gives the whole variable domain EAGVAQSPRYKIIEKRQSVAFWCNPISGHATLYWYQQILGQGPKLLIQFQNNGVVDDSQLPKDRFSAERLKGVDSTLKIQPAKLEDSAVYLCASSPAFFGQGTRLTVV.

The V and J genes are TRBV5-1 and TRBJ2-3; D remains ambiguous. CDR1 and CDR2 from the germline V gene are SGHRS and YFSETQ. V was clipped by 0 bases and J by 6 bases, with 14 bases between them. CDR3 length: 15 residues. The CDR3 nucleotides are TGCGCCAGCAGCTTGGGCAATCCCTTTACGGATACGCAGTATTTT. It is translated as CASSLGNPFTDTQYF.

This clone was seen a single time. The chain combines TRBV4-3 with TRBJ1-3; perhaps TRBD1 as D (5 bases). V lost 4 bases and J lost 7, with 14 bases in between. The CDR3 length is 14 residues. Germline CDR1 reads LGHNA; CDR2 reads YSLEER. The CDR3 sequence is CASSPRGDPNTIYF. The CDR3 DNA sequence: TGCGCCAGCAGCCCCCGGGGGGACCCCAACACCATATATTTT.

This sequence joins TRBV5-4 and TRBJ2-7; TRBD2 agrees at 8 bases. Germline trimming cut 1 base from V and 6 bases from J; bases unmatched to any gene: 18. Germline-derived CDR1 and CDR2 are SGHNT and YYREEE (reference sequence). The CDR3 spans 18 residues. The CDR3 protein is CASSLSILADVTNPEQYF. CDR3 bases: TGTGCCAGCAGCTTGTCTATACTAGCGGACGTTACGAACCCCGAGCAGTACTTC.

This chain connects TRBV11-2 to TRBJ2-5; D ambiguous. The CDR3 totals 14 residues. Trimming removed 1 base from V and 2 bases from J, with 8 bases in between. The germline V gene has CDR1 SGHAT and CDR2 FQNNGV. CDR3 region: CASSLVRSQETQYF. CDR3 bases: TGTGCCAGCAGCTTAGTAAGGAGTCAAGAGACCCAGTACTTC.

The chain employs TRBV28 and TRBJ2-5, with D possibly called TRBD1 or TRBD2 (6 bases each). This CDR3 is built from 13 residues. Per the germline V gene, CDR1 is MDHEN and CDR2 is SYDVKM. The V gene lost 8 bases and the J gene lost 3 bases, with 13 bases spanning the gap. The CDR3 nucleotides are TGTGCCAGCGCGGGGACACCTAAAGAGACCCAGTACTTC. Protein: CASAGTPKETQYF.

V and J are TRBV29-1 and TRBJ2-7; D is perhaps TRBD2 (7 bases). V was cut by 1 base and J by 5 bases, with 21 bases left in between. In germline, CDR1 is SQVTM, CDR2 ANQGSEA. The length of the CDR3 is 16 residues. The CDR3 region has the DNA TGCAGCGTTGAAGGAGGGGTCAGTCGGGGGGCACACGAGCAGTACTTC. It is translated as CSVEGGVSRGAHEQYF.

The DNA of the CDR3 is TGTGCCAGCAGCCTCCCGTCCGGGACTAGCGAAAGCACAGATACGCAGTATTTT. It is translated as CASSLPSGTSESTDTQYF. This chain connects TRBV9 to TRBJ2-3, with 10 nucleotides matching TRBD2. Germline CDR1 SGDLS, CDR2 YYNGEE. With 4 bases clipped from V and 0 bases from J, the junction kept 11 bases outside the gene matches. This CDR3 contains 18 residues.

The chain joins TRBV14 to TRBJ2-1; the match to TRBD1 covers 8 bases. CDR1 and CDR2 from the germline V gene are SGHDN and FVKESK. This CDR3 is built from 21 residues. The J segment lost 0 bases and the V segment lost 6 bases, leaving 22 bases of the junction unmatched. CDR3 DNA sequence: TGTGCCAGCAGTCGAGGTGTCGCCGGGACAGGCTCGACGAGCTCCTACAATGAGCAGTTCTTC. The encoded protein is CASSRGVAGTGSTSSYNEQFF.